The subject of this entry is one TCR beta chain. Its target is not known. The junction shows a germline mismatch at one end, possibly a read error. CDR1 is MNHEY, CDR2 SVGEGT, per germline. The CDR3 has 12 amino acids. CDR3-region Arm-PCR and iRepertoire HTBI primers produced the TCR beta libraries. TCRdb fed the multiplex PCR reads into MiXCR, producing one record per CDR3 protein. Of about 660,000 distinct CDR3 sequences listed, 25% to 30% were seen once; the top ten hold roughly 46%. The time point: persistent/refractory GD, antithyroid drugs over 5 years with positive TRAb. PBMCs were the source of the RNA used for TCR sequencing. This specimen belongs to a study of regulatory T cells in long-lasting Graves disease. Study-wide findings and caveats: For persistent Graves' patients, TCR diversity was lower than for newly diagnosed ones. The study found TRBV28, TRBJ1-2 and TRBJ2-5 favored in persistent disease.

The clonotype originates from a female donor with Graves disease. The genes are TRBV6-2 or TRBV6-3 and TRBJ1-2; D is undetermined. Here the sequenced sample was peripheral blood mononuclear cells (PBMCs), taken when the disease was refractory, from a patient treated with antithyroid drugs. The CDR3 region is CTSSYGPRGYTF. CDR3 DNA sequence: TGTACCAGCAGTTACGGACCTAGGGGCTACACCTTC.